The 21 T cell receptor beta chains reported below all come from one sample, sequenced in a study of blood T cell repertoires in COVID-19. Using immunoSEQ multiplex PCR, the repertoire was profiled, and TCRdb retains in-frame clones only, with some absent. The repertoire holds some 120,000 clones, under 85% seen once, with less than 15% in the top ten. The specimen was peripheral blood. The receptors here all came from a woman in her fifties or sixties with acute or convalescent COVID-19.

This clone appeared a single time. The gene calls are TRBV7-4 and TRBJ1-1; D unclear. Germline values: CDR1 SGHVT, CDR2 SQSDAQ. Trimming removed 2 bases at V and 10 bases at J, with 20 bases between. The CDR3 is 15 residues long. CDR3 amino acids: CASSLCNETPEGAFF. CDR3 bases: TGTGCCAGCAGCTTATGTAACGAGACACCCGAGGGAGCTTTCTTT.

Concerning this clone itself: The sample holds other DNA sequences that translate to the same CDR3. This chain uses TRBV6-1 with TRBJ1-5; D is unresolved. The length of the CDR3 is 14 residues. With 1 base removed from V and 3 bases from J, the gap between germline ends came to 7 bases. Germline CDR1 MNHNS, CDR2 SASEGT. The CDR3 DNA follows: TGTGCCAGCAGTGAAGGGCAGGCCAATCAGCCCCAGCATTTT. This gives the protein CASSEGQANQPQHF.

This sequence joins TRBV24-1 and TRBJ2-7; 14 bases agree with TRBD2. With V trimmed by 5 bases and J by 3 bases, 5 bases remained unmatched. Per the germline V gene, CDR1 is KGHDR and CDR2 is SFDVKD. This CDR3 is 16 amino acids long. CDR3 residues: CATSAMTSGGDYEQYF. The CDR3 DNA follows: TGTGCCACCAGTGCCATGACTAGCGGGGGGGACTACGAGCAGTACTTC.

This clone was detected only once. This chain joins TRBV10-3 and TRBJ2-2; 7 positions agree with TRBD1. Germline lookup yields CDR1 ENHRY and CDR2 SYGVKD. The CDR3 is 15 amino acids. Germline trimming cut 7 bases from V and 1 base from J; bases unmatched to any gene: 6. CDR3 protein: CAIMTGLRNTGELFF. The CDR3 coding sequence is TGTGCCATCATGACAGGGCTCCGGAACACCGGGGAGCTGTTTTTT.

The gene calls are TRBV7-8 and TRBJ1-6; 9 nucleotides line up with TRBD1. The CDR3 has 12 residues. V shed 5 bases, J shed 16 bases, and the junction held 6 bases outside the gene matches. CDR1 SGHVS and CDR2 FQNEAQ come from the germline V gene. Here the CDR3 reads CASSPDRGPLHF. CDR3 nucleotides: TGTGCCAGCAGCCCGGACAGGGGCCCTCTCCACTTT.

J is TRBJ2-1 and V is TRBV5-1; a possible D gene is TRBD2 (5 bases). This CDR3 comprises 15 residues. CDR1 and CDR2 from the germline V gene are SGHRS and YFSETQ. Trimming pared 0 bases from V and 2 bases from J, leaving 9 bases between. The CDR3 region has the DNA TGCGCCAGCAGCTTGGACGGGAACACCTACAATGAGCAGTTCTTC. Its translation is CASSLDGNTYNEQFF.

The chain has TRBV7-6 and TRBJ2-2, with D unclear. Germline CDR1 and CDR2: SGHVS and FNYEAQ. CDR3 length: 14 amino acids. V shed 5 bases and J shed 2 bases, with 9 bases lying between them. The CDR3 sequence: CASSPGFNTGELFF. As DNA, the CDR3 is TGTGCCAGCAGCCCCGGTTTTAACACCGGGGAGCTGTTTTTT.

This chain connects TRBV3-1 (or the pseudogene TRBV3-2) to TRBJ1-6; D gene uncertain. Trimming took off 4 bases at V and 10 bases at J, with 11 bases between the two ends. This CDR3 has 13 residues. Germline V gene data show CDR1 as LGHDT and CDR2 as YNNKEL (reference sequence). CDR3 region: CASSPREGSPLHF. Here the CDR3 DNA reads TGTGCCAGCAGCCCTCGGGAAGGGTCACCCCTCCACTTT.

This clone showed up just once. This rearrangement joins TRBV30 to TRBJ1-4, with D hard to call. Trimming took off 2 bases at V and 8 bases at J, with 9 bases between the two ends. CDR1 and CDR2 from the germline V gene are GTSNPN and SVGIG (reference sequence). CDR3 length equals 12 residues. This CDR3 reads CAWSRGGEKLFF. CDR3 nucleotide sequence: TGTGCCTGGAGTCGGGGTGGAGAAAAACTGTTTTTT.

The table lists this clone with a count of one. The CDR3 region has the DNA TGCGCCAGCAGCGTATCCGGGACAGGGATCACAGATACGCAGTATTTT. This sequence encodes CASSVSGTGITDTQYF. V usage is TRBV5-1 and J usage is TRBJ2-3; TRBD1 agrees at 9 bases. Germline values: CDR1 SGHRS, CDR2 YFSETQ. V dropped 4 bases and J dropped 2; count of bases not matched to a gene: 8. This CDR3 has 16 residues.

V and J are TRBV18 and TRBJ1-1; maybe TRBD1 (6 bases). The V gene's germline CDR1 is KGHSH and CDR2 LQKENI. CDR3 length equals 15 residues. The V end lost 5 bases, the J end lost 1 base, and 14 bases lay between the germline ends. The CDR3: CASSYGARGNTEAFF. In nucleotides, the CDR3 is TGTGCCAGCTCATATGGGGCCAGGGGGAACACTGAAGCTTTCTTT.

This rearrangement joins TRBV7-9 to TRBJ2-5; D gene unclear. CDR3 length: 14 residues. The ends were cut back, 2 bases at V and 5 bases at J, with 12 bases in the middle. CDR1 and CDR2 (germline): SEHNR, FQNEAQ (reference sequence). The CDR3 DNA is TGTGCCAGCAGCTTAACGGAGATCCGGGAGACCCAGTACTTC. Amino acid sequence: CASSLTEIRETQYF.

This rearrangement joins TRBV9 to TRBJ1-3, with no clear D. Trimming took 4 bases from V and 0 from J, leaving 8 bases between them. The CDR3 runs to 14 residues. Germline loops: CDR1 SGDLS, CDR2 YYNGEE. CDR3 protein: CASSPSVSGNTIYF. Here the CDR3 DNA reads TGTGCCAGCAGCCCCTCTGTCTCTGGAAACACCATATATTTT. The whole variable domain, filled in from reference TRBV9 and TRBJ1-3, reads DSGVTQTPKHLITATGQRVTLRCSPRSGDLSVYWYQQSLDQGLQFLIQYYNGEERAKGNILERFSAQQFPDLHSELNLSSLELGDSALYFCASSPSVSGNTIYFGEGSWLTVV.

On this clone itself: Different DNA sequences within this sample yield the same CDR3. The genes are TRBV18 and TRBJ2-5; D might be TRBD1 (6 bases). The germline V gene has CDR1 KGHSH and CDR2 LQKENI. The length of the CDR3 is 14 residues. The germline V and J ends were trimmed by 1 base and 2 bases, with 8 bases remaining between them. In DNA form, the CDR3 reads TGTGCCAGCTCACCACGTACAGGGCAAGAGACCCAGTACTTC. Its protein is CASSPRTGQETQYF.

This clone appeared once. This chain links TRBV19 with TRBJ1-5; 7 positions match TRBD1. This CDR3 is 13 amino acids long. Germline CDR1 and CDR2: LNHDA and SQIVND (reference sequence). With 6 bases clipped from V and 5 bases from J, the junction kept 4 bases outside the gene matches. The CDR3 bases are TGTGCCAGTAGCCCTACAGGGGATCAGCCCCAGCATTTT. It codes for CASSPTGDQPQHF.

The J gene is TRBJ2-3, the V gene TRBV4-1; D possibly corresponds to TRBD2 (6 bases). With 1 base removed from V and 6 bases from J, the gap between germline ends came to 17 bases. Germline V gives CDR1 MGHRA, CDR2 YSYEKL. The CDR3 extends over 16 amino acids. CDR3 nucleotide sequence: TGCGCCAGCAGCCAAGCGGCGGGGTTCTTAGGGGATACGCAGTATTTT. Translating gives CASSQAAGFLGDTQYF.

The V call is TRBV30, the J call TRBJ1-6; 9 bases line up with TRBD1. The CDR3 runs to 14 residues. The germline V gene encodes CDR1 GTSNPN and CDR2 SVGIG (reference sequence). V shed 7 bases and J 4 bases; nucleotides not matched to a gene: 5. The CDR3 is CALSGTGYNSPLHF. CDR3 sequence (DNA): TGTGCCTTAAGCGGGACAGGGTATAATTCACCCCTCCACTTT.

V is TRBV3-1 (or the pseudogene TRBV3-2) and J is TRBJ1-2; D may be TRBD1 (5 bases). This CDR3 spans 15 amino acids. The germline CDR1 and CDR2 sequences are LGHDT and YNNKEL (reference sequence). The V end was cut by 7 bases, the J end by 0 bases, with 15 bases between. This CDR3 reads CASTPTGRTNYGYTF. In DNA form, the CDR3 reads TGTGCCAGCACTCCCACAGGCCGGACTAACTATGGCTACACCTTC.

In its sample, this clone was seen a few times. This chain links TRBV5-1 with TRBJ1-6, with D possibly TRBD1 on 6 matching bases. The CDR3 has 17 residues. V lost 5 bases and J 0 bases, leaving 15 bases between the germline ends. Germline V gene data show CDR1 as SGHRS and CDR2 as YFSETQ. This chain's CDR3 is CASRSSQGSSYNSPLHF. DNA for the CDR3: TGCGCCAGCAGATCAAGTCAGGGGAGCTCCTATAATTCACCCCTCCACTTT.

CDR3 sequence (DNA): TGTGCCAGCAGGGACAGAGTTTACGAGCAGTACGTC. It is translated as CASRDRVYEQYV. The V call is TRBV6-5, the J call TRBJ2-7; D is possibly TRBD1 (6 bases). Trimming took off 6 bases at V and 4 bases at J, with 10 bases between the two ends. The CDR3 has 12 residues. Per the germline V gene, CDR1 is MNHEY and CDR2 is SVGAGI.

The rearrangement uses TRBV5-3 and TRBJ1-1, with 9 bases aligning to TRBD1. TRBV5-3 is classed as an ORF, of uncertain function. The CDR3 contains 16 residues. V shed 4 bases and J 0 bases; nucleotides not matched to a gene: 7. CDR3 in amino acids: CARSTGTGPMNTEAFF. CDR3 DNA: TGTGCCAGAAGCACCGGGACAGGGCCCATGAACACTGAAGCTTTCTTT.